A selection of T cell receptor beta chains follows, all from one sample in a study of follicular helper T cells after annual influenza vaccination. Sequencing was performed with immunoSEQ multiplex PCR; in TCRdb, only in-frame clones are kept and a portion is missing. Altogether 8,500 to 9,000 clones are present, about 83% being singletons, with the ten largest covering around 3%. Sequencing used CXCR5+ CD38- circulating T follicular helper cells from blood, obtained 7 days after influenza vaccination. The receptors stem from an adult who received the influenza vaccine. Both conserved end residues are part of each CDR3. The D gene is left open where the match is weak. Some rows have no size entry. The others give once, few or many, or a class for an expanded clone.

abundance,j_gene,v_gene,d_gene,CDR3nt,CDR3aa
-,TRBJ1-4,TRBV7-2,-,TGTGCCAGCAGCTCGAGGGCAGGGGCTAATGAAAAACTGTTTTTT,CASSSRAGANEKLFF
-,TRBJ2-1,TRBV9,TRBD1,TGTGCCAGCAGCGAGGGGCCAGGGGGCAATGAGCAGTTCTTC,CASSEGPGGNEQFF
-,TRBJ2-7,TRBV5-1,TRBD1,TGCGCCAGCAATCGACAGGGGTTTGATGACGAGCAGTACTTC,CASNRQGFDDEQYF
once,TRBJ1-5,TRBV29-1,-,TGCAGCGTTGGTCAAGGCGGGGGCAATCAGCCCCAGCATTTT,CSVGQGGGNQPQHF
-,TRBJ1-1,TRBV5-1,-,TGCGCCAGCAGCTTTGGCGGGAACACTGAAGCTTTCTTT,CASSFGGNTEAFF
-,TRBJ1-1,TRBV28,TRBD1,TGTGCCAGCAGTCCACAGGGGGCCGGGACTGAAGCTTTCTTT,CASSPQGAGTEAFF
-,TRBJ2-7,TRBV6-1,-,TGTGCCAGCAGTGAAAGTCGGGGAACCGAGCAGTACTTC,CASSESRGTEQYF
-,TRBJ2-7,TRBV28,TRBD2,TGTGCCAGCAGGTGGGGGGGACTAGATGGGTACGAGCAGTACTTC,CASRWGGLDGYEQYF
-,TRBJ2-1,TRBV29-1,TRBD2,TGCAGCGTTGAAGCTAGCGGGAGCCGCTACAATGAGCAGTTCTTC,CSVEASGSRYNEQFF
-,TRBJ1-3,TRBV7-8,-,TGTGCCAGCAGCTTAGCGGAGGCAAACACCATATATTTT,CASSLAEANTIYF